This TCR beta chain was identified during a study of CD8 T cells in ankylosing spondylitis. Overall study findings and caveats: Disease-linked clones were found to be CD8+ and relatively rare in peripheral blood.

Library preparation for TCR beta used quantitative 5'-RACE with molecular barcodes. A single record per CDR3 protein comes from TCRdb applying MiXCR to the 5' RACE reads. The repertoire holds 150,000 to 250,000 distinct CDR3 sequences, with roughly 12% as singletons. As concerns this clonotype: What it binds is not known.

Per the germline V gene, CDR1 is MNHNS and CDR2 is SASEGT. Trimming left V 3 bases short and J 0 bases short, with 15 bases between. The CDR3 loop spans 16 amino acids. The rearrangement joins TRBV6-1 to TRBJ2-7; D may be TRBD2 (5 bases). The TCR comes from a male donor with ankylosing spondylitis or in good health (not recorded which). The sample consisted of blood, either unsorted or a sorted T cell fraction (not recorded which). CDR3 loop: CASSDWETTSSYEQYF. The CDR3 DNA reads as TGTGCCAGCAGTGACTGGGAGACTACGAGCTCCTACGAGCAGTACTTC.